Each of the 18 T cell receptor beta chains below was sequenced from the same sample in a study of T cell responses to AZD1222 COVID-19 vaccine. This table comes from immunoSEQ multiplex PCR, and its TCRdb copy is limited to in-frame clones, with some not included. Counted here are about 110,000 clones, approximately 90% occurring once; the ten biggest clones make up 7.5%. This sample comprised peripheral blood, obtained on day 0 of AZD1222 vaccination. Receptors originate from an adult in good health.

The chain couples TRBV10-3 to TRBJ1-3; D call uncertain. This CDR3 is 14 amino acids long. V gave up 3 bases and J gave up 8 bases, with 14 bases separating them. Germline assignment: CDR1 ENHRY and CDR2 SYGVKD. The CDR3 DNA follows: TGTGCCATCAGTGATGAGCCTCTCTTGGACACCATATATTTT. Translation gives CAISDEPLLDTIYF.

The chain is built from TRBV12-3 or TRBV12-4 and TRBJ2-7; unclear D gene. The CDR3 runs to 11 residues. The V end was cut by 4 bases, the J end by 6 bases, with 7 bases between. The CDR3 region has the DNA TGTGCCAGCAGTTCGGGCGGCGAGCAGTACTTC. This sequence encodes CASSSGGEQYF.

The J gene is TRBJ1-6, the V gene TRBV30; D gene ambiguous. The CDR3 is 17 amino acids. V shed 0 bases and J shed 0 bases, with 12 bases lying between them. Germline loops: CDR1 GTSNPN, CDR2 SVGIG (reference sequence). CDR3 region: CAWSVLDRSSYNSPLHF. DNA of the CDR3: TGTGCCTGGAGTGTACTCGACCGATCCTCCTATAATTCACCCCTCCACTTT.

The J gene is TRBJ1-4, the V gene TRBV27, with unresolved D. Germline V gives CDR1 MNHEY, CDR2 SMNVEV (reference sequence). This CDR3 region has 16 residues. The V gene lost 5 bases and the J gene lost 3 bases, with 16 bases spanning the gap. The CDR3 is CASSLFMRRANEKLFF. CDR3 DNA sequence: TGTGCCAGCAGTCTCTTTATGAGGAGGGCTAATGAAAAACTGTTTTTT. The variable domain in full, with the rest retrieved from reference TRBV27 and TRBJ1-4, is EAQVTQNPRYLITVTGKKLTVTCSQNMNHEYMSWYRQDPGLGLRQIYYSMNVEVTDKGDVPEGYKVSRKEKRNFPLILESPSPNQTSLYFCASSLFMRRANEKLFFGSGTQLSVL.

V usage is TRBV25-1 and J usage is TRBJ1-6; D is uncertain. Trimming shortened V by 5 bases and J by 11 bases, and 10 bases separated the two germline ends. CDR1 is MGHDK and CDR2 is SYGVNS in the germline V gene. The CDR3 runs 12 residues. CDR3 amino acids: CASSLYETPLHF. In DNA form, the CDR3 reads TGTGCCAGCAGTCTATACGAAACACCCCTCCACTTT.

This clone was observed a single time. This chain connects TRBV6-5 to TRBJ1-1; weak D call: TRBD1 (6 bases). The V end lost 5 bases, the J end lost 2 bases, and 15 bases lay between the germline ends. Germline V gene sequence: CDR1 MNHEY, CDR2 SVGAGI. This CDR3 spans 15 amino acids. The CDR3, as DNA: TGTGCCAGCAGTCGAACACAGGGTAGCAACACTGAAGCTTTCTTT. Translated: CASSRTQGSNTEAFF.

This sequence joins TRBV6-5 and TRBJ2-1; 9 bases fit TRBD2. Germline loops: CDR1 MNHEY, CDR2 SVGAGI. The CDR3 contains 16 residues. V lost 0 bases to trimming and J lost 7 bases; unmatched junction nucleotides: 7. As DNA, the CDR3 is TGTGCCAGCAGTTACTCGATGCGGGGGGGCCCTAATGAGCAGTTCTTC. It encodes CASSYSMRGGPNEQFF.

This chain joins TRBV9 and TRBJ2-1; D not resolved. The germline V gene has CDR1 SGDLS and CDR2 YYNGEE. Trimming left V 0 bases short and J 10 bases short, with 8 bases between. The CDR3 is made up of 12 amino acids. The CDR3 nucleotides read TGTGCCAGCAGCGTAGATGAGATCGAGCAGTTCTTC. Protein product: CASSVDEIEQFF. Based on the CDR3 plus reference TRBV9 and TRBJ2-1, the full variable domain is DSGVTQTPKHLITATGQRVTLRCSPRSGDLSVYWYQQSLDQGLQFLIQYYNGEERAKGNILERFSAQQFPDLHSELNLSSLELGDSALYFCASSVDEIEQFFGPGTRLTVL.

CDR3 protein: CASSLRYGNEQFF. In nucleotides, the CDR3 is TGTGCCAGCAGCTTGAGGTATGGGAATGAGCAGTTCTTC. This sequence joins TRBV7-3 and TRBJ2-1, with D hard to call. Deletions cut 3 bases from V and 7 bases from J, with 10 bases between. This CDR3 has 13 residues. Looked up from germline, CDR1 is SGHTA and CDR2 is FQGTGA.

The V and J genes are TRBV4-2 and TRBJ2-1, with TRBD2 matching over 13 bases. The CDR3 totals 17 residues. CDR1 is LGHNA, CDR2 YNFKEQ, per germline. The J segment lost 6 bases and the V segment lost 1 base, leaving 6 bases of the junction unmatched. The chain's CDR3 is CASSQAALAGGTNEQFF. In nucleotides, the CDR3 is TGTGCCAGCAGCCAAGCCGCACTAGCGGGGGGGACCAATGAGCAGTTCTTC.

CDR3 protein: CASSPGQLQPQHF. The CDR3 region has the DNA TGTGCCAGCTCACCGGGACAGCTTCAGCCCCAGCATTTT. The chain uses TRBV6-4 and TRBJ1-5; 7 bases fit TRBD1. Germline CDR1 reads MRHNA; CDR2 reads SNTAGT. This CDR3 is 13 amino acids long. Losses at the gene ends were 8 bases for V and 6 bases for J; bases not matched to a gene: 7.

This clone was observed a few times. V usage is TRBV4-3 and J usage is TRBJ1-2; 7 positions agree with TRBD1. CDR3 length: 17 residues. Germline CDR1 and CDR2: LGHNA and YSLEER. V lost 0 bases to trimming and J lost 4 bases; unmatched junction nucleotides: 11. CDR3 coding DNA: TGCGCCAGCAGCCAAGAGGTGGGGAGACAGGGCGTCTATGGCTACACCTTC. Its translation: CASSQEVGRQGVYGYTF.

The chain joins TRBV3-1 (or the pseudogene TRBV3-2) to TRBJ2-7; no clear D gene. There are 11 residues in the CDR3. CDR1 and CDR2 (germline): LGHDT, YNNKEL (reference sequence). Trimming stripped 6 bases from V and 3 bases from J, with 6 bases between. For the CDR3, the DNA is TGTGCCAGCAGTATAAACTACGAGCAGTACTTC. This encodes CASSINYEQYF.

This sequence joins TRBV6-2 or TRBV6-3 and TRBJ1-2; D is unclear. Germline V gene data show CDR1 as MNHEY and CDR2 as SVGEGT. V shed 2 bases and J shed 3 bases, with 4 bases lying between them. This CDR3 spans 12 amino acids. CDR3 sequence (DNA): TGTGCCAGCAGTTACGAGGACTATGGCTACACCTTC. Protein product: CASSYEDYGYTF.

This clone was counted only a few times. The chain links TRBV3-1 (or the pseudogene TRBV3-2) to TRBJ1-1; a weak D match, TRBD1 (6 bases). The CDR3 runs to 17 residues. V lost 4 bases and J 2 bases, leaving 20 bases between the germline ends. Germline-derived CDR1 and CDR2 are LGHDT and YNNKEL (reference sequence). The CDR3 here is CASSPRLLRGVNTEAFF. The CDR3 nucleotides are TGTGCCAGCAGCCCCCGGTTGTTAAGGGGGGTCAACACTGAAGCTTTCTTT.

The genes are TRBV7-9 and TRBJ2-7, with TRBD1 matching over 8 bases. This CDR3 region has 17 residues. Per germline, CDR1 SEHNR and CDR2 FQNEAQ (reference sequence). Germline trimming cut 9 bases from V and 3 bases from J; bases unmatched to any gene: 19. This CDR3 is CASRPPATGDKYYEQYF. As DNA, the CDR3 is TGTGCCAGTCGTCCACCCGCGACAGGGGACAAATACTACGAGCAGTACTTC.

The V and J genes are TRBV5-1 and TRBJ1-2, with D possibly matching TRBD1 (6 bases). Trimming shortened V by 5 bases and J by 8 bases, and 19 bases separated the two germline ends. This CDR3 is 14 amino acids long. Germline CDR1 and CDR2: SGHRS and YFSETQ. CDR3 in amino acids: CASRMGQTGIGYTF. CDR3 coding DNA: TGCGCCAGCAGGATGGGACAAACGGGCATCGGCTACACCTTC. Looking up the rest from reference TRBV5-1 and TRBJ1-2 gives the full variable domain: KAGVTQTPRYLIKTRGQQVTLSCSPISGHRSVSWYQQTPGQGLQFLFEYFSETQRNKGNFPGRFSGRQFSNSRSEMNVSTLELGDSALYLCASRMGQTGIGYTFGSGTRLTVV.

Note on this clone: At the DNA level, this CDR3 is encoded by other sequences in the same sample as well. The chain joins TRBV3-1 (or the pseudogene TRBV3-2) to TRBJ2-5; D uncertain. This CDR3 has 12 amino acids. Looked up from germline, CDR1 is LGHDT and CDR2 is YNNKEL (reference sequence). Trimming removed 1 base at V and 2 bases at J, with 2 bases between. For the CDR3, the DNA is TGTGCCAGCAGCCAAGCGCAAGAGACCCAGTACTTC. Translating gives CASSQAQETQYF.